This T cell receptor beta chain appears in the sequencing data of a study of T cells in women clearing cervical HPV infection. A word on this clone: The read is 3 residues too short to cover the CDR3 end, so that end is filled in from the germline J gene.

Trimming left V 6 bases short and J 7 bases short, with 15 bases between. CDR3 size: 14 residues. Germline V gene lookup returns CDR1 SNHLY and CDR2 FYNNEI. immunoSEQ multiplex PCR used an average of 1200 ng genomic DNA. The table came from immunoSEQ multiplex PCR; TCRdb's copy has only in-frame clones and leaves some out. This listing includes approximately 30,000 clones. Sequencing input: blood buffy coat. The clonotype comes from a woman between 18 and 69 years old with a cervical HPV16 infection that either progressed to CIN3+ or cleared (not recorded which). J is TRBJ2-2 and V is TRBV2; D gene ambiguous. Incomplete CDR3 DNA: TGTGCCAGCAGAGGGCCAGTTAATGGCGGGGAG. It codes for CASRGPVNGGE. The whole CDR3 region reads CASRGPVNGGELFF.